Included here is one T cell receptor (beta chain) sequence, with context. The target antigen is unknown. Both 60 Vbeta primers and 13 Jbeta primers went into the PCR. Here immunoSEQ multiplex PCR was the method, and the copy in TCRdb shows in-frame clones only, minus some. The sample lists about 160,000 clones; roughly 85% were seen once. These data are taken from a study of cytomegalovirus exposure and HLA in healthy donors. Findings and caveats of the study: Common viral pathogens seemed, in a later analysis, to connect with several of the most significant clusters. TCR beta V- and J-gene trimming, according to a later analysis, was linked to a missense DCLRE1C variant.

Donors sampled were nominally healthy, though unrecorded immune exposures were likely. Sequenced input: PBMCs. The clonotype comes from a man in his forties in good health and CMV-seronegative.

CDR3 residues: CSVEVSGNGANEQFF. CDR3 sequence (DNA): TGCAGCGTTGAAGTCTCTGGGAATGGGGCAAATGAGCAGTTCTTC. The V gene is TRBV29-1, the J gene TRBJ2-1, with D maybe TRBD1 (5 bases). Germline V lookup: CDR1 SQVTM, CDR2 ANQGSEA. The CDR3 runs 15 residues. The V end lost 1 base, the J end lost 7 bases, and 17 bases lay between the germline ends.